The 29 T cell receptor beta chains in this list originate from one sample, sequenced in a study of blood T cell repertoires in COVID-19. Using immunoSEQ multiplex PCR, the repertoire was profiled, and TCRdb retains in-frame clones only, with some absent. This table has about 26,000 clones, around 87% appearing once. Sequenced material: peripheral blood. All receptors come from a woman aged 60-70 years with active COVID-19.

CDR3 DNA sequence: TGTGCCATCAGTGATCAGGAGAACACTGAAGCTTTCTTT. This translates into CAISDQENTEAFF. This rearrangement joins TRBV10-3 to TRBJ1-1; D is undetermined. CDR1 is ENHRY and CDR2 is SYGVKD in the germline V gene. The CDR3 is 13 amino acids. V was trimmed by 3 bases and J by 1 base, leaving 6 bases between them.

CDR3 sequence reads: CASSLEAGGGNAFF. DNA for the CDR3: TGTGCCAGCAGCTTAGAAGCTGGCGGGGGGAACGCTTTCTTT. The rearrangement uses TRBV11-2 and TRBJ1-1, with D possibly matching TRBD1 (5 bases). Trimming shortened V by 0 bases and J by 11 bases, and 16 bases separated the two germline ends. Germline V gene lookup returns CDR1 SGHAT and CDR2 FQNNGV. The CDR3 extends over 14 amino acids.

The chain joins TRBV6-6 to TRBJ2-1; weak D call: TRBD1 (6 bases). This CDR3 is built from 12 residues. V was pared by 11 bases and J by 14 bases, with 22 bases between. Germline lookup yields CDR1 MNHNY and CDR2 SVGAGI (reference sequence). Here the CDR3 reads CAAMSTGTPEFF. The CDR3 DNA reads TGTGCCGCGATGTCGACCGGGACACCAGAGTTCTTC.

This clone was seen more than once but under ten times. The chain joins TRBV19 to TRBJ1-5; possible D gene TRBD1, 6 bases. The germline V and J ends were trimmed by 3 bases and 4 bases, with 13 bases remaining between them. This CDR3 region has 15 residues. In germline, CDR1 is LNHDA, CDR2 SQIVND (reference sequence). This CDR3 is CASSITTGYNQPQHF. The CDR3 nucleotides read TGTGCCAGTAGTATTACGACAGGTTATAATCAGCCCCAGCATTTT. Using reference TRBV19 and TRBJ1-5 for the parts outside the CDR3, the full variable domain is DGGITQSPKYLFRKEGQNVTLSCEQNLNHDAMYWYRQDPGQGLRLIYYSQIVNDFQKGDIAEGYSVSREKKESFPLTVTSAQKNPTAFYLCASSITTGYNQPQHFGDGTRLSIL.

This clone was detected only once. The chain uses TRBV19 and TRBJ2-3; 11 bases line up with TRBD2. V dropped 4 bases and J dropped 1; count of bases not matched to a gene: 10. Germline V lookup: CDR1 LNHDA, CDR2 SQIVND (reference sequence). This CDR3 comprises 18 residues. CDR3 residues: CASSTHSGRAQGTDTQYF. CDR3 DNA: TGTGCCAGTAGTACTCATAGCGGGAGGGCCCAAGGCACAGATACGCAGTATTTT.

The chain has TRBV5-1 and TRBJ1-4, with TRBD1 matching over 8 bases. Germline V CDR1 and CDR2: SGHRS, YFSETQ. CDR3 size: 16 residues. V was clipped by 3 bases and J by 2 bases; unmatched bases: 6. The CDR3 nucleotides are TGCGCCAGCAGCTACCGACAGGGGCTCACTAATGAAAAACTGTTTTTT. As protein: CASSYRQGLTNEKLFF.

This rearrangement joins TRBV2 to TRBJ1-1; tentatively, D is TRBD1 (5 bases). CDR1 is SNHLY and CDR2 is FYNNEI in the germline V gene. Trimming took 6 bases from V and 0 from J, leaving 14 bases between them. The CDR3 runs to 15 residues. CDR3 protein: CASRKTQGVNTEAFF. DNA for the CDR3: TGTGCCAGCAGGAAAACCCAGGGTGTGAACACTGAAGCTTTCTTT.

The rearrangement uses TRBV6-5 and TRBJ2-2, with D maybe TRBD1 (6 bases). From germline, CDR1 is MNHEY and CDR2 SVGAGI. With 6 bases removed from V and 5 bases from J, the gap between germline ends came to 10 bases. This CDR3 spans 13 amino acids. The CDR3 DNA reads as TGTGCCAGCAGGATACAGGGAACCGGGGAGCTGTTTTTT. This sequence encodes CASRIQGTGELFF.

The rearrangement links TRBV5-6 to TRBJ1-2; 7 nucleotides line up with TRBD1. Germline V lookup: CDR1 SGHDT, CDR2 YYEEEE. This CDR3 is built from 14 residues. Trimming took 4 bases from V and 6 from J; bases not matched to a gene: 9. The chain's CDR3 is CASSEGQVHNGYTF. CDR3 DNA sequence: TGTGCCAGCAGCGAAGGACAGGTACATAATGGCTACACCTTC.

CDR3 DNA sequence: TGTGCCTGGAGAAGGCTAGCGGGTAGCGATGAGCAGTTCTTC. This encodes CAWRRLAGSDEQFF. The chain joins TRBV30 to TRBJ2-1, with 8 bases identical to TRBD2. CDR3 length equals 14 residues. V lost 3 bases to trimming and J lost 8 bases; unmatched junction nucleotides: 9. In germline, CDR1 is GTSNPN, CDR2 SVGIG (reference sequence). The full variable domain, in which reference TRBV30 and TRBJ2-1 provide the parts outside the CDR3, is SQTIHQWPATLVQPVGSPLSLECTVEGTSNPNLYWYRQAAGRGLQLLFYSVGIGQISSEVPQNLSASRPQDRQFILSSKKLLLSDSGFYLCAWRRLAGSDEQFFGPGTRLTVL.

The V gene is TRBV7-6, the J gene TRBJ1-5, with 9 bases that match TRBD1. V trimming: 3 bases; J trimming: 4 bases; junction bases outside the gene matches: 7. The CDR3 runs 16 residues. CDR1 is SGHVS, CDR2 FNYEAQ, per germline. The CDR3 nucleotides read TGTGCCAGCAGCTTTACAGGGGGCGGTGGAAATCAGCCCCAGCATTTT. This translates into CASSFTGGGGNQPQHF.

This rearrangement joins TRBV29-1 to TRBJ2-3; 8 nucleotides match TRBD1. The germline V gene encodes CDR1 SQVTM and CDR2 ANQGSEA. The V and J ends lost 6 bases and 0 bases, in that order; junction bases with no gene match: 5. This CDR3 is 14 amino acids long. The CDR3: CSVRDRRSTDTQYF. In DNA form, the CDR3 reads TGCAGCGTGAGGGACAGGCGAAGCACAGATACGCAGTATTTT.

This chain uses TRBV7-2 with TRBJ2-1, with a possible D match to TRBD2 (5 bases). This CDR3 has 16 amino acids. The V gene lost 5 bases and the J gene lost 0 bases, with 14 bases spanning the gap. Germline assignment: CDR1 SGHTA and CDR2 FQGNSA. This chain's CDR3 is CASSGGRSFSYNEQFF. For the CDR3, the DNA is TGTGCCAGCAGCGGAGGTCGGTCCTTCTCCTACAATGAGCAGTTCTTC.

J is TRBJ2-2 and V is TRBV12-3 or TRBV12-4; D gene ambiguous. The length of the CDR3 is 12 residues. V lost 9 bases, J lost 3 bases, and 8 bases lay in between. The CDR3 coding sequence is TGTGCCAGTAGACGGGACACCGGGGAGCTGTTTTTT. It specifies CASRRDTGELFF.

This chain uses TRBV7-9 with TRBJ2-1; perhaps TRBD2 as D (6 bases). The CDR3 consists of 15 residues. Germline CDR1 reads SEHNR; CDR2 reads FQNEAQ (reference sequence). Deletions cut 2 bases from V and 6 bases from J, with 14 bases between. This CDR3 is CASSLPLASGNEQFF. DNA for the CDR3: TGTGCCAGCAGCTTACCCCTAGCGTCAGGCAATGAGCAGTTCTTC.

The gene calls are TRBV19 and TRBJ2-6, with TRBD1 identical over 7 bases. The germline V gene has CDR1 LNHDA and CDR2 SQIVND (reference sequence). J was trimmed by 2 bases and V by 7 bases; bases with no gene match: 11. The CDR3 is 17 residues long. The CDR3 loop reads CASTPTGWGPGANVLTF. The CDR3 DNA reads TGTGCCAGTACCCCGACAGGGTGGGGCCCTGGGGCCAACGTCCTGACTTTC.

The rearrangement joins TRBV19 to TRBJ1-4, with 7 positions matching TRBD1. Germline assignment: CDR1 LNHDA and CDR2 SQIVND (reference sequence). The J segment lost 5 bases and the V segment lost 5 bases, leaving 8 bases of the junction unmatched. There are 15 residues in the CDR3. The CDR3 region has the DNA TGTGCCAGTAGTCCCGCCGACAGGGCGAATGAAAAACTGTTTTTT. Encoded protein: CASSPADRANEKLFF.

The DNA of the CDR3 is TGCGCCAGCAGCTTGGCAGGGAGGGGACACACGCGGACCCAGTACTTC. It specifies CASSLAGRGHTRTQYF. V and J are TRBV5-1 and TRBJ2-5; D might be TRBD2 (7 bases). This CDR3 spans 16 amino acids. Germline V gives CDR1 SGHRS, CDR2 YFSETQ. Between the trimmed V and J ends, which lost 0 bases and 7 bases, there was a span of 19 bases.

The chain recombines TRBV10-1 with TRBJ1-2; tentatively, D is TRBD1 (6 bases). CDR1 is WNHNN, CDR2 SYGVQD, per germline (reference sequence). The CDR3 loop spans 17 amino acids. V lost 4 bases to trimming and J lost 5 bases, with 23 bases between them. The CDR3 DNA follows: TGCGCCAGCAGTGGAGGGGGGGTCAGGGTTCAGGGGTATGGCTACACCTTC. Amino acid sequence: CASSGGGVRVQGYGYTF.

This clone has more than one count but fewer than ten. The DNA of the CDR3 is TGTGCCAGCAGTTCTTCAGGGTTGGGCGAGCAGTACTTC. Translated: CASSSSGLGEQYF. V gene TRBV12-3 or TRBV12-4 combines with J gene TRBJ2-7, with TRBD1 as a possible D gene (5 bases). CDR3 size: 13 residues. Deletions cut 4 bases from V and 6 bases from J, with 13 bases between.

The chain employs TRBV6-6 and TRBJ2-3; D is possibly TRBD2 (5 bases). This CDR3 has 15 amino acids. Trimming took 4 bases from V and 5 from J, leaving 16 bases between them. Germline values: CDR1 MNHNY, CDR2 SVGAGI (reference sequence). The CDR3 coding sequence is TGTGCCAGCAGTTCGATTAGCGAGCCTGTAGATACGCAGTATTTT. Its translation is CASSSISEPVDTQYF.

The chain uses TRBV27 and TRBJ2-1; D possibly corresponds to TRBD1 (5 bases). In germline, CDR1 is MNHEY, CDR2 SMNVEV (reference sequence). The length of the CDR3 is 11 residues. V was pared by 5 bases and J by 9 bases, with 8 bases between. Here the CDR3 reads CASSTGTEQFF. CDR3 coding DNA: TGTGCCAGCAGTACAGGAACTGAGCAGTTCTTC.

The gene calls are TRBV30 and TRBJ2-7; 11 bases are shared with TRBD1. The germline gives CDR1 GTSNPN, CDR2 SVGIG (reference sequence). The V segment lost 3 bases and the J segment 9 bases; nucleotides outside the gene matches: 10. This CDR3 has 14 residues. The CDR3 spells CAWSATRTGGPQYF. The CDR3 DNA is TGTGCCTGGAGCGCGACACGGACAGGGGGCCCGCAGTACTTC. The full variable domain, with the rest looked up from reference TRBV30 and TRBJ2-7, is SQTIHQWPATLVQPVGSPLSLECTVEGTSNPNLYWYRQAAGRGLQLLFYSVGIGQISSEVPQNLSASRPQDRQFILSSKKLLLSDSGFYLCAWSATRTGGPQYFGPGTRLTVT.

The chain carries TRBV10-3 and TRBJ1-2; 8 nucleotides align to TRBD1. Germline V gives CDR1 ENHRY, CDR2 SYGVKD. There are 15 residues in the CDR3. With V trimmed by 2 bases and J by 4 bases, 6 bases remained unmatched. As DNA, the CDR3 is TGTGCCATCAGTGAGGCGACAGGGGATCTCTATGGCTACACCTTC. Residues: CAISEATGDLYGYTF.

This rearrangement joins TRBV19 to TRBJ2-7; 8 nucleotides line up with TRBD1. Germline trimming cut 9 bases from V and 3 bases from J; bases unmatched to any gene: 10. Germline lookup yields CDR1 LNHDA and CDR2 SQIVND (reference sequence). The CDR3 covers 14 residues. CDR3 sequence reads: CARVGDRQNYEQYF. CDR3 bases: TGTGCCAGAGTAGGGGACAGGCAGAACTACGAGCAGTACTTC.

This sequence joins TRBV30 and TRBJ2-1; possible D gene TRBD2, 6 bases. V dropped 0 bases and J dropped 8 bases, with 11 bases sitting between them. The CDR3 spans 13 residues. Germline V gene lookup returns CDR1 GTSNPN and CDR2 SVGIG (reference sequence). The CDR3 region is CAWSVSLADEQFF. CDR3 bases: TGTGCCTGGAGTGTCTCACTAGCAGATGAGCAGTTCTTC.

J is TRBJ1-2 and V is TRBV2; 7 bases match TRBD1. Trimming at V came to 6 bases and at J to 4 bases, leaving 2 bases not matched to a gene. The CDR3 contains 12 residues. Germline CDR1 and CDR2: SNHLY and FYNNEI. The CDR3 sequence: CASSRDSYGYTF. In nucleotides, the CDR3 is TGTGCCAGCAGCCGGGACAGCTATGGCTACACCTTC.

This clone was seen more than once but under ten times. The chain carries TRBV28 and TRBJ1-2, with D tentatively TRBD1 (6 bases). The CDR3 length is 17 residues. Per the germline V gene, CDR1 is MDHEN and CDR2 is SYDVKM. Trimming shortened V by 5 bases and J by 4 bases, and 23 bases separated the two germline ends. The CDR3 DNA reads as TGTGCCAGCAGTCATATGGGCCCCACAGGGAGTGGCTATGGCTACACCTTC. Translating gives CASSHMGPTGSGYGYTF.

The CDR3 sequence is CASRLTGSNTEAFF. The CDR3 bases are TGTGCCAGCAGATTGACAGGGTCGAACACTGAAGCTTTCTTT. V is TRBV5-6 and J is TRBJ1-1, with TRBD1 identical over 7 bases. The CDR3 totals 14 residues. The germline gives CDR1 SGHDT, CDR2 YYEEEE. Losses at the gene ends were 5 bases for V and 1 base for J; bases not matched to a gene: 5. The full variable domain, rest sourced from reference TRBV5-6 and TRBJ1-1, is DAGVTQSPTHLIKTRGQQVTLRCSPKSGHDTVSWYQQALGQGPQFIFQYYEEEERQRGNFPDRFSGHQFPNYSSELNVNALLLGDSALYLCASRLTGSNTEAFFGQGTRLTVV.